Below, one T cell receptor (beta chain) is given with its context. Many counts were recorded for this clonotype. Which antigen it targets is not known. Qualities for individual bases were not recorded, and no much larger clone is one base off. The entry originates in a study of early T cells in non-severe SARS-CoV-2 infection (dated by TCRdb to the early 2020s). For the study in its entirety: Because TCR sequencing was done on bulk RNA from unsorted whole blood, the alpha and beta chains could not be paired.

The library was built by means of 5' RACE. This sample was sequenced with a NextSeq 500. To correct for sequencing error and PCR bias, the TCR library protocol tagged individual cDNA molecules with unique molecular identifiers. TCR alpha and beta chains were both sequenced, and the abundances of alpha and beta sequences in each sample were closely correlated with each other. In the authors' own workflow: V gene, J gene and CDR3 annotation of TCR sequences was performed with Decombinator V4. TCRs were defined as expanded if a significant change between any two time points was detected under a Poisson model with p below 0.0001. TCR abundances were normalised to the total number of TCRs sequenced in each sample and reported as counts per million. MAIT TCRs were defined by TRAV1-2 paired with TRAJ12, TRAJ20 or TRAJ33, and iNKT TCRs by TRAV10 paired with TRAJ18. A search of VDJdb, accessed on 1 November 2021, was run for TCRs annotated to CMV, EBV and SARS-CoV-2, with TCRs annotated for multiple antigens excluded. Using fastp at Q25 and MiXCR, TCRdb reprocessed the public reads and kept productive beta chains. Records with the same CDR3 protein are collapsed into one entry carrying the most frequent genes and DNA. TCRdb's processing, not the study's, gives the V and J calls here. Here the sample has 60,000 or so distinct CDR3 sequences; 11% occur a single time. The top ten constitute 1.5% to 2% of the sample.

The study was a case-control design nested within a healthcare worker cohort in London, UK, with weekly nasopharyngeal swab PCR tests and blood sampling. Between 23 and 31 March 2020, the week of the UK lockdown, healthcare workers were enrolled and then followed up weekly for as long as 16 weeks. Summary of the overall study and its limitations: VDJdb matching was skewed toward anti-spike CD8 responses, so virus-specific expansions were likely underestimated and private and CD4 specificities were missed.

Via the germline V gene, CDR1 is MGHDK and CDR2 SYGVNS. The germline ends are 19 bases apart after V is trimmed by 6 bases and J by 1 base. The CDR3 spans 17 residues, from the cysteine through the phenylalanine. Just the 51-base CDR3 DNA is kept, in frame starting at base 1. Sequenced: whole blood. This receptor chain uses TRBV25-1 and TRBJ2-4; the D segment could be TRBD2, given 6 matching bases. The source of this sequence is an adult who was a healthcare worker with PCR-confirmed SARS-CoV-2 infection or an uninfected control (not recorded which). The sequenced DNA: TGTGCCAGCAGCCCGATGGGAGGTTTTCTCGCCAAAAACATTCAGTACTTC. Translated, it gives CASSPMGGFLAKNIQYF.